A single sample gave rise to the 25 T cell receptor beta chains below, sequenced in a study of blood T cell repertoires in COVID-19 (TCRdb year 2020). The library was made by the immunoSEQ multiplex PCR assay. What TCRdb holds here is the immuneACCESS table cut down to in-frame rearrangements. Part of the clones is not present; checked against another copy, under half of the missing clones reflect an unresolved V gene, and the others are unexplained. This sample comprises fewer than 300,000 clones, 85% of them detected only once. 10% to 15% of the sample is taken by the ten largest. Sequencing was carried out using peripheral blood. These receptors all stem from a human donor in a cohort sampled during active COVID-19.

The chain recombines TRBV6-2 or TRBV6-3 with TRBJ2-1, with D perhaps TRBD2 (7 bases). CDR1 is MNHEY, CDR2 SVGEGT, per germline. The CDR3 runs 15 residues. Trimming left V 5 bases short and J 9 bases short, with 20 bases between. The CDR3 here is CASSAGVGRESEQFF. DNA of the CDR3: TGTGCCAGCAGTGCAGGGGTGGGGAGGGAAAGTGAGCAGTTCTTC.

This chain joins TRBV23-1 and TRBJ2-3, with D uncertain. TRBV23-1 is treated as an ORF (open reading frame) with a function not yet certain. V was pared by 2 bases and J by 2 bases, with 17 bases between. The CDR3 spans 17 residues. The CDR3 loop is CASSQKSAASFTDTQYF. The CDR3 coding sequence is TGCGCCAGCAGTCAAAAAAGTGCGGCCAGCTTCACAGATACGCAGTATTTT.

The gene calls are TRBV7-9 and TRBJ2-3; 9 bases align to TRBD1. CDR3 length: 17 amino acids. V lost 2 bases, J lost 3 bases, and 9 bases stayed unmatched. In germline, CDR1 is SEHNR, CDR2 FQNEAQ (reference sequence). The CDR3 sequence: CASSLMVGQGQTDTQYF. The CDR3 coding sequence is TGTGCCAGCAGCTTAATGGTAGGACAGGGGCAGACAGATACGCAGTATTTT. Full variable domain (remainder filled in from reference TRBV7-9 and TRBJ2-3): DTGVSQNPRHKITKRGQNVTFRCDPISEHNRLYWYRQTLGQGPEFLTYFQNEAQLEKSRLLSDRFSAERPKGSFSTLEIQRTEQGDSAMYLCASSLMVGQGQTDTQYFGPGTRLTVL.

V is TRBV10-3 and J is TRBJ2-2; 12 bases map to TRBD2. Germline V gene lookup returns CDR1 ENHRY and CDR2 SYGVKD. This CDR3 has 15 residues. V was pared by 10 bases and J by 4 bases, with 7 bases of the junction left unmatched. The CDR3 here is CATTSGSVGTGELFF. The CDR3, as DNA: TGTGCCACGACTAGCGGGAGCGTCGGCACCGGGGAGCTGTTTTTT.

V usage is TRBV5-1 and J usage is TRBJ2-3, with 10 bases fitting TRBD2. The J segment lost 0 bases and the V segment lost 0 bases, leaving 10 bases of the junction unmatched. Germline V gene sequence: CDR1 SGHRS, CDR2 YFSETQ. This CDR3 contains 19 residues. The DNA of the CDR3 is TGCGCCAGCAGCTTGGTCCTAGCGGGAGTGGGTCGGAGCACAGATACGCAGTATTTT. Translating gives CASSLVLAGVGRSTDTQYF.

This rearrangement joins TRBV25-1 to TRBJ2-5; 11 bases match TRBD2. This CDR3 region has 13 residues. Germline CDR1 is MGHDK and CDR2 is SYGVNS. V shed 6 bases, J shed 9 bases, and the junction held 6 bases outside the gene matches. CDR3 in DNA: TGTGCCAGCAGGGGAACTAGCGGGAGCGCCCAGTACTTC. Translation gives CASRGTSGSAQYF.

This chain joins TRBV6-6 and TRBJ2-3; possible D gene TRBD2, 6 bases. Deletions cut 4 bases from V and 1 base from J, with 6 bases between. The V gene's germline CDR1 is MNHNY and CDR2 SVGAGI (reference sequence). The CDR3 contains 13 residues. The CDR3 sequence: CASSWGGTDTQYF. CDR3 DNA sequence: TGTGCCAGCAGTTGGGGGGGCACAGATACGCAGTATTTT.

The V call is TRBV6-5, the J call TRBJ2-7, with D possibly TRBD1 on 6 matching bases. This CDR3 region has 14 residues. Trimming took 2 bases from V and 1 from J, leaving 9 bases between them. Germline V gene lookup returns CDR1 MNHEY and CDR2 SVGAGI. The DNA of the CDR3 is TGTGCCAGCAGTTACGGGACATCTTCCTACGAGCAGTACTTC. This encodes CASSYGTSSYEQYF.

This clone was observed a few times. This sequence joins TRBV20-1 and TRBJ2-7; TRBD1 is a possible D gene (6 bases). CDR3 length equals 12 residues. V was pared by 3 bases and J by 3 bases, with 9 bases between. The V gene's germline CDR1 is DFQATT and CDR2 SNEGSKA (reference sequence). CDR3: CSASLRGYEQYF. CDR3 in DNA: TGCAGTGCTAGTCTCAGGGGCTACGAGCAGTACTTC.

This clone was counted once. The chain has TRBV11-2 and TRBJ2-3, with D possibly matching TRBD2 (6 bases). The germline V and J ends were trimmed by 4 bases and 4 bases, with 18 bases remaining between them. CDR1 and CDR2 from the germline V gene are SGHAT and FQNNGV. The CDR3 is 16 amino acids. CDR3 sequence (DNA): TGTGCCAGCAGCTCACTTTGGACCGGGAGAGCAGATACGCAGTATTTT. It encodes CASSSLWTGRADTQYF. Full variable domain (outside the CDR3, taken from reference TRBV11-2 and TRBJ2-3): EAGVAQSPRYKIIEKRQSVAFWCNPISGHATLYWYQQILGQGPKLLIQFQNNGVVDDSQLPKDRFSAERLKGVDSTLKIQPAKLEDSAVYLCASSSLWTGRADTQYFGPGTRLTVL.

This chain uses TRBV5-4 with TRBJ1-1; D is perhaps TRBD1 (6 bases). The V gene lost 2 bases and the J gene lost 1 base, with 12 bases spanning the gap. There are 15 residues in the CDR3. Germline-derived CDR1 and CDR2 are SGHNT and YYREEE (reference sequence). CDR3 region: CASSLRGGGNTEAFF. CDR3 DNA: TGTGCCAGCAGCTTAAGAGGGGGGGGGAACACTGAAGCTTTCTTT. The full variable domain, rest sourced from reference TRBV5-4 and TRBJ1-1, is ETGVTQSPTHLIKTRGQQVTLRCSSQSGHNTVSWYQQALGQGPQFIFQYYREEENGRGNFPPRFSGLQFPNYSSELNVNALELDDSALYLCASSLRGGGNTEAFFGQGTRLTVV.

The chain links TRBV30 to TRBJ2-5; TRBD2 aligns across 7 bases. The germline CDR1 and CDR2 sequences are GTSNPN and SVGIG (reference sequence). V trimming: 4 bases; J trimming: 6 bases; junction bases outside the gene matches: 11. The CDR3 totals 14 residues. The CDR3 nucleotides are TGTGCCTGGAATTGGGGGGAGGGCCGGAAGACCCAGTACTTC. This gives the protein CAWNWGEGRKTQYF.

The chain uses TRBV7-2 and TRBJ2-2; 12 nucleotides agree with TRBD1. The CDR3 sequence is 15 residues long. Germline V gene sequence: CDR1 SGHTA, CDR2 FQGNSA. V was clipped by 6 bases and J by 5 bases; unmatched bases: 4. The CDR3 loop is CASREGQGATGELFF. The CDR3 nucleotides are TGTGCCAGCAGAGAGGGACAGGGGGCAACCGGGGAGCTGTTTTTT.

The chain is built from TRBV28 and TRBJ2-1, with 9 bases identical to TRBD2. V was clipped by 6 bases and J by 5 bases; unmatched bases: 11. The V gene's germline CDR1 is MDHEN and CDR2 SYDVKM. There are 16 residues in the CDR3. The CDR3 is CASRTGGGRADNEQFF. DNA for the CDR3: TGTGCCAGCAGAACGGGGGGCGGGAGGGCCGACAATGAGCAGTTCTTC.

The chain has TRBV6-5 and TRBJ2-3; TRBD1 is a possible D gene (6 bases). V dropped 7 bases and J dropped 1 base, with 12 bases sitting between them. This CDR3 has 14 amino acids. In germline, CDR1 is MNHEY, CDR2 SVGAGI. CDR3 in amino acids: CASIQGGRTDTQYF. The CDR3 DNA reads as TGTGCCAGCATACAGGGCGGTCGCACAGATACGCAGTATTTT.

The V gene is TRBV15, the J gene TRBJ2-7, with a possible D match to TRBD2 (6 bases). The V end lost 1 base, the J end lost 5 bases, and 18 bases lay between the germline ends. The length of the CDR3 is 16 residues. CDR1 LNHNV and CDR2 YYDKDF come from the germline V gene (reference sequence). The CDR3 bases are TGTGCCACCAGCAGAGGACGGGGAGGAGATGTTGACGAGCAGTACTTC. It specifies CATSRGRGGDVDEQYF.

CDR3 protein: CSVRSGYDEQFF. CDR3 DNA sequence: TGCAGCGTTAGGTCGGGGTATGATGAGCAGTTCTTC. The rearrangement joins TRBV29-1 to TRBJ2-1; tentatively, D is TRBD2 (5 bases). Germline assignment: CDR1 SQVTM and CDR2 ANQGSEA. V was pared by 5 bases and J by 8 bases, with 13 bases between. CDR3 size: 12 residues.

The gene calls are TRBV10-1 and TRBJ1-2; D may be TRBD1 (6 bases). Germline V CDR1 and CDR2: WNHNN, SYGVQD (reference sequence). The CDR3 contains 18 residues. V was pared by 1 base and J by 2 bases, with 20 bases between. CDR3 residues: CASSEFREDRAPNYGYTF. The CDR3 DNA follows: TGCGCCAGCAGTGAGTTCCGTGAGGACAGAGCCCCAAACTATGGCTACACCTTC.

The chain combines TRBV15 with TRBJ2-1, with D possibly being TRBD2 (6 bases). Germline assignment: CDR1 LNHNV and CDR2 YYDKDF (reference sequence). Trimming shortened V by 0 bases and J by 4 bases, and 10 bases separated the two germline ends. CDR3 length: 15 amino acids. The CDR3 DNA reads TGTGCCACCAGCAGAGATCCAGGGACTTACAATGAGCAGTTCTTC. Translation gives CATSRDPGTYNEQFF. Full variable domain (missing parts from reference TRBV15 and TRBJ2-1): DAMVIQNPRYQVTQFGKPVTLSCSQTLNHNVMYWYQQKSSQAPKLLFHYYDKDFNNEADTPDNFQSRRPNTSFCFLDIRSPGLGDTAMYLCATSRDPGTYNEQFFGPGTRLTVL.

The V and J genes are TRBV18 and TRBJ1-1; tentatively, D is TRBD1 (5 bases). CDR3 size: 15 residues. Between the trimmed V and J ends, which lost 1 base and 1 base, there was a span of 10 bases. Per the germline V gene, CDR1 is KGHSH and CDR2 is LQKENI. CDR3 coding DNA: TGTGCCAGCTCACCACAATTTCAGGGGAACACTGAAGCTTTCTTT. It specifies CASSPQFQGNTEAFF. The entire variable domain, with the rest obtained from reference TRBV18 and TRBJ1-1, is as follows: NAGVMQNPRHLVRRRGQEARLRCSPMKGHSHVYWYRQLPEEGLKFMVYLQKENIIDESGMPKERFSAEFPKEGPSILRIQQVVRGDSAAYFCASSPQFQGNTEAFFGQGTRLTVV.

The chain recombines TRBV6-2 or TRBV6-3 with TRBJ2-2, with TRBD2 matching over 9 bases. The V segment lost 2 bases and the J segment 8 bases; nucleotides outside the gene matches: 15. CDR1 is MNHEY and CDR2 is SVGEGT in the germline V gene. This CDR3 spans 18 amino acids. CDR3 nucleotides: TGTGCCAGCAGTTACCTAGCTAGCGGGATTGTTTCGACTGGGGAGCTGTTTTTT. Translating gives CASSYLASGIVSTGELFF.

The chain is built from TRBV29-1 and TRBJ2-2, with 8 bases aligning to TRBD1. J lost 5 bases, V lost 5 bases, and 10 bases had no gene match. CDR3 length equals 15 residues. Germline CDR1 SQVTM, CDR2 ANQGSEA. CDR3 nucleotides: TGCAGCGTTTCAATCCGAACAGGGGGTACCGGGGAGCTGTTTTTT. Residues: CSVSIRTGGTGELFF.

The chain uses TRBV19 and TRBJ1-2, with unresolved D. Germline V CDR1 and CDR2: LNHDA, SQIVND (reference sequence). The V end was cut by 0 bases, the J end by 7 bases, with 6 bases between. The CDR3 length is 12 residues. CDR3 nucleotide sequence: TGTGCCAGTAGTATAGAGGGCCGTGGCTACACCTTC. Amino acid sequence: CASSIEGRGYTF.

This chain uses TRBV30 with TRBJ1-4; TRBD1 agrees at 7 bases. The CDR3 length is 13 residues. Germline V gene data show CDR1 as GTSNPN and CDR2 as SVGIG (reference sequence). The trim removed 4 bases at V and 7 bases at J, leaving 6 bases unmatched. CDR3 region: CAWKQGGGEKLFF. As DNA, the CDR3 is TGTGCCTGGAAGCAGGGGGGTGGTGAAAAACTGTTTTTT.

This clone has a handful of counts. The V and J genes are TRBV30 and TRBJ2-3; tentative D call: TRBD1 (6 bases). The germline gives CDR1 GTSNPN, CDR2 SVGIG (reference sequence). Trimming removed 3 bases from V and 6 bases from J, with 19 bases in between. The CDR3 covers 15 residues. In DNA, the CDR3 is TGTGCCTGGAGCGTCAGGGGCGGGCGGCGGGATACGCAGTATTTT. This encodes CAWSVRGGRRDTQYF. The entire variable domain, with the rest obtained from reference TRBV30 and TRBJ2-3, is as follows: SQTIHQWPATLVQPVGSPLSLECTVEGTSNPNLYWYRQAAGRGLQLLFYSVGIGQISSEVPQNLSASRPQDRQFILSSKKLLLSDSGFYLCAWSVRGGRRDTQYFGPGTRLTVL.